This passage covers 19 T cell receptor beta chains from one sample sequenced in a study of OX40 agonist ivuxolimab in advanced cancers. Here immunoSEQ multiplex PCR was the method, and the copy in TCRdb shows in-frame clones only, minus some. Of tens of thousands of clones in the sample, 70% to 90% were seen once. Sequencing used CD4+ or CD8+ T cells sorted from blood, obtained in a trial of the OX40 agonist ivuxolimab. The receptors were gathered from an adult with an advanced solid tumor such as melanoma, head and neck, liver or kidney cancer.

This chain uses TRBV7-9 with TRBJ2-1; D is uncertain. Germline lookup yields CDR1 SEHNR and CDR2 FQNEAQ (reference sequence). The CDR3 consists of 8 residues. CDR3 in DNA: TGTGTAGAGAATGAGCAGTTCTTC. This sequence encodes CVENEQFF.

The chain uses TRBV10-1 and TRBJ1-5; no clear D gene. The germline gives CDR1 WNHNN, CDR2 SYGVQD (reference sequence). The CDR3 has 16 amino acids. V was clipped by 3 bases and J by 0 bases, with 12 bases between them. The CDR3 nucleotides read TGCGCCAGCAGTGACCCGCCCTCTTATAGCAATCAGCCCCAGCATTTT. It codes for CASSDPPSYSNQPQHF.

The V call is TRBV28, the J call TRBJ2-2; TRBD2 agrees at 11 bases. Germline V gene data show CDR1 as MDHEN and CDR2 as SYDVKM. The CDR3 runs 17 residues. The V segment lost 5 bases and the J segment 7 bases; nucleotides outside the gene matches: 12. CDR3 sequence reads: CASSLPGLAGSIGELFF. CDR3 DNA: TGTGCCAGCAGTCTCCCTGGACTAGCGGGTTCGATCGGGGAGCTGTTTTTT.

This chain uses TRBV5-5 with TRBJ2-7, with D uncertain. Trimming took off 0 bases at V and 3 bases at J, with 10 bases between the two ends. The CDR3 runs to 14 residues. Germline CDR1 SGHKS, CDR2 YYEKEE (reference sequence). As DNA, the CDR3 is TGTGCCAGCAGCTTGGGGAACAGAGACTACGAGCAGTACTTC. Amino acid sequence: CASSLGNRDYEQYF.

The chain couples TRBV28 to TRBJ2-5, with D hard to call. The length of the CDR3 is 16 residues. Germline lookup yields CDR1 MDHEN and CDR2 SYDVKM. The V end lost 6 bases, the J end lost 2 bases, and 19 bases lay between the germline ends. The CDR3 protein is CASSSKRSVRQETQYF. The DNA of the CDR3 is TGTGCCAGCAGCTCAAAGCGATCAGTGCGTCAAGAGACCCAGTACTTC.

The chain joins TRBV23-1 to TRBJ1-6, with D perhaps TRBD1 (6 bases). TRBV23-1 is sorted into the ORF group, with uncertain function. The ends were cut back, 0 bases at V and 7 bases at J, with 10 bases in the middle. The CDR3 length is 15 residues. CDR3 sequence (DNA): TGCGCCAGCAGTCAATCTCACAGGGAGAATTCACCCCTCCACTTT. Protein: CASSQSHRENSPLHF.

The chain carries TRBV5-1 and TRBJ2-3; no firm D call. V lost 1 base and J lost 3, with 12 bases in between. The CDR3 contains 15 residues. CDR1 SGHRS and CDR2 YFSETQ come from the germline V gene. CDR3 region: CASSLRERVTDTQYF. CDR3 DNA sequence: TGCGCCAGCAGCTTGCGAGAAAGGGTAACAGATACGCAGTATTTT.

In its sample, this clone was seen once. The CDR3 DNA is TGTGCCAGCAGCTTAGGCCAAGCGAACACTGAAGCTTTCTTT. It is translated as CASSLGQANTEAFF. The J gene is TRBJ1-1, the V gene TRBV7-6; D remains ambiguous. The CDR3 extends over 14 amino acids. Germline values: CDR1 SGHVS, CDR2 FNYEAQ. Trimming pared 1 base from V and 1 base from J, leaving 7 bases between.

This clone was observed a handful of times. V is TRBV13 and J is TRBJ2-1; 7 nucleotides align to TRBD2. With 4 bases clipped from V and 5 bases from J, the junction kept 14 bases outside the gene matches. The CDR3 is made up of 17 amino acids. CDR1 is PRHDT and CDR2 is FYEKMQ in the germline V gene (reference sequence). CDR3 DNA: TGTGCCAGCAGCTCCCCTCGAGACGGGAGGAGCAACAATGAGCAGTTCTTC. It translates to CASSSPRDGRSNNEQFF.

The chain is built from TRBV5-6 and TRBJ1-1; D not resolved. The CDR3 consists of 13 residues. Germline CDR1 and CDR2: SGHDT and YYEEEE. The V gene lost 1 base and the J gene lost 4 bases, with 8 bases spanning the gap. The CDR3 DNA follows: TGTGCCAGCAGCTTGAGGACTTTCACTGAAGCTTTCTTT. As protein: CASSLRTFTEAFF.

V is TRBV4-2 and J is TRBJ1-4; D remains unclear. Trimming left V 1 base short and J 7 bases short, with 4 bases between. This CDR3 comprises 12 residues. Germline loops: CDR1 LGHNA, CDR2 YNFKEQ. This chain's CDR3 is CASSQGPEKLFF. CDR3 sequence (DNA): TGTGCCAGCAGCCAAGGACCTGAAAAACTGTTTTTT.

This clone is deemed medium-sized. The V call is TRBV7-8, the J call TRBJ2-7; 7 bases align to TRBD1. Per germline, CDR1 SGHVS and CDR2 FQNEAQ. The V and J ends lost 6 bases and 2 bases, in that order; junction bases with no gene match: 7. This CDR3 is 14 amino acids long. CDR3 sequence reads: CASSSGQPTYEQYF. In nucleotides, the CDR3 is TGTGCCAGCAGTTCGGGACAGCCGACCTACGAGCAGTACTTC.

This clone rates as medium-sized (0.01 to 0.1%). The chain carries TRBV5-6 and TRBJ2-1; maybe TRBD1 (6 bases). Trimming took off 3 bases at V and 9 bases at J, with 13 bases between the two ends. The CDR3 runs to 13 residues. In germline, CDR1 is SGHDT, CDR2 YYEEEE. CDR3 sequence: CASSSAGGSEQFF. The CDR3 DNA is TGTGCCAGCAGCTCGGCTGGGGGCAGTGAGCAGTTCTTC.

In this sample, this clone turned up a few times. The gene calls are TRBV28 and TRBJ2-7; 10 nucleotides align to TRBD2. The J segment lost 2 bases and the V segment lost 6 bases, leaving 4 bases of the junction unmatched. Germline values: CDR1 MDHEN, CDR2 SYDVKM. The CDR3 runs 14 residues. CDR3 protein: CASRSSGRAYEQYF. DNA for the CDR3: TGTGCCAGCAGATCCAGCGGGAGGGCCTACGAGCAGTACTTC.

The chain combines TRBV27 with TRBJ2-7, with a weak D call TRBD2 (5 bases). The V end was cut by 5 bases, the J end by 3 bases, with 14 bases between. CDR3 size: 14 residues. Per germline, CDR1 MNHEY and CDR2 SMNVEV (reference sequence). CDR3 sequence reads: CASSSRDQLYEQYF. The CDR3 DNA is TGTGCCAGCAGTAGCCGGGATCAACTCTACGAGCAGTACTTC.

This chain connects TRBV18 to TRBJ1-6; no clear D gene. The V gene lost 2 bases and the J gene lost 7 bases, with 9 bases spanning the gap. In germline, CDR1 is KGHSH, CDR2 LQKENI. CDR3 size: 14 residues. The CDR3 DNA follows: TGTGCCAGCTCACCAGGAAGGGAGAATTCACCCCTCCACTTT. Translated: CASSPGRENSPLHF.

The chain uses TRBV7-9 and TRBJ1-2; D unresolved. Trimming took off 5 bases at V and 8 bases at J, with 33 bases between the two ends. This CDR3 has 19 residues. The germline CDR1 and CDR2 sequences are SEHNR and FQNEAQ (reference sequence). The chain's CDR3 is CASSPTRGWSDPTNLGYTF. CDR3 DNA sequence: TGTGCCAGCAGCCCCACGCGGGGTTGGTCAGACCCGACCAATTTGGGCTACACCTTC.

The rearrangement uses TRBV13 and TRBJ2-5, with D perhaps matching TRBD2 (5 bases). Germline V gene data show CDR1 as PRHDT and CDR2 as FYEKMQ (reference sequence). Trimming removed 5 bases from V and 7 bases from J, with 17 bases in between. This CDR3 has 14 amino acids. CDR3 in DNA: TGTGCCAGCAGCCCCCGATCTGAGGGCGGGACCCAGTACTTC. Residues: CASSPRSEGGTQYF.

The DNA for the CDR3 is TGTGCCAGCAGTGGACAGGGCAAGGGGGCCTATAATTCACCCCTCCACTTT. Translated, it gives CASSGQGKGAYNSPLHF. This chain connects TRBV28 to TRBJ1-6; 8 bases are a match to TRBD1. The CDR3 has 17 amino acids. Germline V gene lookup returns CDR1 MDHEN and CDR2 SYDVKM. Trimming at V came to 5 bases and at J to 2 bases, leaving 8 bases not matched to a gene.